The source of this T cell receptor beta chain is a study of blood T cell repertoires in COVID-19. Across the study: COVID-19 samples, acute and convalescent, were from the United States, Italy and Spain. In each case, the material was cDNA or gDNA derived from T cells, B-cell-depleted T cells, or PBMCs.

The ends were cut back, 5 bases at V and 1 base at J, with 14 bases in the middle. This CDR3 has 15 amino acids. Germline V gene sequence: CDR1 SGHTA, CDR2 FQGNSA. Study processing details: Counts of nucleated cells, estimated from reference gene primer amplification, were obtained. Sequencing used immunoSEQ multiplex PCR; TCRdb keeps in-frame clones, though not all of them. V, J and clone size derive from that table, while D and trimming were established from the DNA sequence. This table holds 120,000 to 150,000 clones, more than 60% found once. Sequenced sample: peripheral blood. The V call is TRBV7-2, the J call TRBJ2-5, with D maybe TRBD1 (5 bases). This clonotype was obtained from an elderly man with acute or convalescent COVID-19. CDR3 loop: CASSPSAGLQETQYF. In nucleotides, the CDR3 is TGTGCCAGCAGCCCATCGGCAGGGCTCCAAGAGACCCAGTACTTC.